These 19 T cell receptor beta chains share one sample of origin, sequenced in a study of T cell repertoires in cytomegalovirus infection. MiXCR, applied by TCRdb to the reads, yields one record per CDR3 protein. The sample shows some 200,000 distinct CDR3 sequences, 9.5% of them seen only once. Sequencing used PBMCs. The receptors were gathered from a human donor in good health (CMV status not recorded). Some clones in this sample may be carry-over from other donors' samples.

Many counts were recorded for this clonotype. V gene TRBV20-1 combines with J gene TRBJ2-1, with TRBD1 as a possible D gene (5 bases). V was cut by 3 bases and J by 3 bases, with 15 bases left in between. Per germline, CDR1 DFQATT and CDR2 SNEGSKA (reference sequence). The CDR3 consists of 15 residues. CDR3 nucleotides: TGCAGTGCTAGTCTTTTTGACAGAGGCTACAATGAGCAGTTCTTC. This codes for CSASLFDRGYNEQFF.

Points on this clonotype: Given a much more abundant clone one base away, this may be a read error. This sequence joins TRBV12-3 or TRBV12-4 and TRBJ1-1; possibly TRBD1 for D (6 bases). This CDR3 region has 14 residues. CDR3 sequence: CAGSLSGANTEAFF. The CDR3 DNA follows: TGTGCCGGCAGTTTATCAGGGGCGAACACTGAAGCTTTCTTT.

This clonotype has only a few counts. The rearrangement joins TRBV7-9 to TRBJ1-2; no clear D. V was cut by 8 bases and J by 8 bases, with 12 bases left in between. There are 11 residues in the CDR3. The V gene's germline CDR1 is SEHNR and CDR2 FQNEAQ (reference sequence). The CDR3 protein is CASHGEGGYTF. CDR3 sequence (DNA): TGTGCCAGCCATGGCGAAGGAGGCTACACCTTC.

V usage is TRBV28 and J usage is TRBJ2-5; the D gene is possibly TRBD1 (7 bases). The CDR3 has 15 residues. V was trimmed by 1 base and J by 2 bases, leaving 11 bases between them. Germline CDR1 MDHEN, CDR2 SYDVKM. The CDR3 nucleotides are TGTGCCAGCAGTTTATCCGGGGGACAGCAAGAGACCCAGTACTTC. Protein: CASSLSGGQQETQYF.

This clonotype was recorded at least ten times. The rearrangement joins TRBV28 to TRBJ2-5; maybe TRBD2 (6 bases). V lost 2 bases to trimming and J lost 3 bases, with 10 bases between them. Germline CDR1 is MDHEN and CDR2 is SYDVKM. CDR3 size: 14 residues. CDR3 sequence: CASSLTTREETQYF. CDR3 nucleotide sequence: TGTGCCAGCAGTTTAACGACTAGGGAAGAGACCCAGTACTTC.

At least ten counts were recorded for this clonotype. The genes are TRBV28 and TRBJ1-6; D not resolved. Per the germline V gene, CDR1 is MDHEN and CDR2 is SYDVKM. The CDR3 is 13 amino acids. V lost 5 bases and J lost 8, with 10 bases in between. The DNA of the CDR3 is TGTGCCAGCAGTCCTCTAGTGGATTCACCCCTCCACTTT. This sequence encodes CASSPLVDSPLHF.

The genes are TRBV9 and TRBJ1-5; D remains unclear. Germline assignment: CDR1 SGDLS and CDR2 YYNGEE. Between the trimmed V and J ends, which lost 5 bases and 1 base, there was a span of 7 bases. The CDR3 is 13 amino acids. As DNA, the CDR3 is TGTGCCAGCAGTGAAACGAGCAATCAGCCCCAGCATTTT. Amino acid sequence: CASSETSNQPQHF.

This clonotype was recorded at least ten times. The chain employs TRBV7-2 and TRBJ1-1; perhaps TRBD1 as D (5 bases). The CDR3 spans 14 residues. V was trimmed by 3 bases and J by 1 base, leaving 9 bases between them. From germline, CDR1 is SGHTA and CDR2 FQGNSA. CDR3 sequence: CASSFPTANTEAFF. CDR3 nucleotides: TGTGCCAGCAGCTTTCCGACAGCGAACACTGAAGCTTTCTTT.

The chain joins TRBV7-2 to TRBJ1-1, with a weak D call TRBD1 (6 bases). Germline assignment: CDR1 SGHTA and CDR2 FQGNSA. This CDR3 region has 14 residues. V gave up 7 bases and J gave up 5 bases, with 17 bases separating them. The CDR3 nucleotides are TGTGCCAGCAAATCGTTGGGGGCGTATACTGAAGCTTTCTTT. Its protein product is CASKSLGAYTEAFF.

The chain is built from TRBV20-1 and TRBJ2-5; 10 nucleotides line up with TRBD2. V shed 0 bases, J shed 2 bases, and the junction held 9 bases outside the gene matches. The CDR3 consists of 17 residues. In germline, CDR1 is DFQATT, CDR2 SNEGSKA (reference sequence). The CDR3 is CSARDRGLAYTQETQYF. The CDR3 nucleotides are TGCAGTGCTAGAGATAGGGGACTAGCGTATACGCAAGAGACCCAGTACTTC.

The V and J genes are TRBV18 and TRBJ1-5; D is undetermined. Germline V CDR1 and CDR2: KGHSH, LQKENI. The CDR3 runs to 15 residues. V was pared by 1 base and J by 8 bases, with 15 bases between. CDR3 bases: TGTGCCAGCTCACCACTACTCGGGTTAGGAGAGCCCCAGCATTTT. Translating it yields CASSPLLGLGEPQHF.

This clonotype came up a few times. CDR3 sequence reads: CAISADLRGENSPLHF. CDR3 in DNA: TGTGCCATCAGTGCCGATCTCAGGGGGGAGAATTCACCCCTCCACTTT. The rearrangement joins TRBV10-3 to TRBJ1-6; 7 bases are shared with TRBD1. Trimming at V came to 4 bases and at J to 7 bases, leaving 10 bases not matched to a gene. The CDR3 sequence is 16 residues long. Germline V gene sequence: CDR1 ENHRY, CDR2 SYGVKD.

This clonotype was recorded many times. The rearrangement joins TRBV6-1 to TRBJ2-3, with D possibly being TRBD2 (6 bases). Trimming pared 5 bases from V and 2 bases from J, leaving 14 bases between. The CDR3 has 15 residues. Germline CDR1 MNHNS, CDR2 SASEGT. The CDR3 loop reads CASSYPGVVTDTQYF. The CDR3 DNA reads as TGTGCCAGCAGTTACCCGGGGGTCGTCACAGATACGCAGTATTTT.

This clonotype was observed at least ten times. The rearrangement uses TRBV7-2 and TRBJ2-1, with a possible D match to TRBD2 (6 bases). Trimming stripped 5 bases from V and 3 bases from J, with 14 bases between. The CDR3 totals 15 residues. Per the germline V gene, CDR1 is SGHTA and CDR2 is FQGNSA. The CDR3 coding sequence is TGTGCCAGCAGCCCCCGCGGGGCCGGCTACAATGAGCAGTTCTTC. Amino acids: CASSPRGAGYNEQFF.

This clonotype was observed a few times. The V call is TRBV20-1, the J call TRBJ2-1; tentatively, D is TRBD2 (6 bases). V was clipped by 1 base and J by 7 bases, with 20 bases between them. The CDR3 is 16 residues long. The V gene's germline CDR1 is DFQATT and CDR2 SNEGSKA (reference sequence). CDR3 amino acids: CSARAGPGVAFNEQFF. CDR3 sequence (DNA): TGCAGTGCTAGAGCCGGTCCGGGAGTTGCTTTTAATGAGCAGTTCTTC.

In its sample, this clonotype was seen a few times. This chain joins TRBV4-3 and TRBJ2-3; weak D call: TRBD2 (5 bases). The germline gives CDR1 LGHNA, CDR2 YSLEER. The CDR3 runs 19 residues. Deletions cut 2 bases from V and 0 bases from J, with 21 bases between. CDR3 amino acids: CASSQQHGTRKVSTDTQYF. CDR3 nucleotide sequence: TGCGCCAGCAGCCAACAGCACGGTACTAGAAAAGTTAGCACAGATACGCAGTATTTT.

The chain joins TRBV20-1 to TRBJ1-1; no firm D call. V lost 6 bases and J lost 0, with 14 bases in between. The CDR3 sequence is 14 residues long. Looked up from germline, CDR1 is DFQATT and CDR2 is SNEGSKA (reference sequence). CDR3 nucleotide sequence: TGCAGTGCAGCCTGGACGGCCATGAACACTGAAGCTTTCTTT. Translating gives CSAAWTAMNTEAFF.

At least ten counts were recorded for this clonotype. This chain joins TRBV6-2 or TRBV6-3 and TRBJ1-2; D is perhaps TRBD1 (5 bases). The germline V gene has CDR1 MNHEY and CDR2 SVGEGT. The CDR3 extends over 14 amino acids. V dropped 5 bases and J dropped 0 bases, with 10 bases sitting between them. The CDR3 DNA follows: TGTGCCAGCAGTCGGGACGCAACTAACTATGGCTACACCTTC. The encoded protein is CASSRDATNYGYTF.

This clonotype was counted a few times. V gene TRBV29-1 combines with J gene TRBJ1-2; the D is unclear. The germline V gene has CDR1 SQVTM and CDR2 ANQGSEA. This CDR3 comprises 12 residues. Trimming removed 5 bases at V and 0 bases at J, with 7 bases between. CDR3 residues: CSVTNTNYGYTF. DNA of the CDR3: TGCAGCGTTACGAACACTAACTATGGCTACACCTTC.